Below are 10 T cell receptor beta chains sequenced from a single sample in a study of blood T cell repertoires in COVID-19. Only in-frame clones appear in the TCRdb table, and some are missing; sequencing was by immunoSEQ multiplex PCR. The sample has 360,000 or so clones; around nine tenths are singletons. Sequencing used PBMCs or T cells enriched from blood (not recorded which). The source is a woman in her 30s who had recovered from COVID-19.

The chain is built from TRBV10-1 and TRBJ2-2; 11 positions match TRBD1. CDR1 WNHNN and CDR2 SYGVQD come from the germline V gene (reference sequence). There are 18 residues in the CDR3. The V segment lost 4 bases and the J segment 5 bases; nucleotides outside the gene matches: 12. CDR3 DNA sequence: TGCGCCAGCAGTGCCTCCACCGGACAGGGGGCTGCTACCGGGGAGCTGTTTTTT. Protein: CASSASTGQGAATGELFF.

This chain uses TRBV4-1 with TRBJ1-2; a possible D gene is TRBD1 (5 bases). Germline CDR1 MGHRA, CDR2 YSYEKL. Trimming took off 6 bases at V and 1 base at J, with 15 bases between the two ends. CDR3 length: 15 residues. The CDR3 nucleotides read TGCGCCAGCAGACCTAGGGGAATTGGTAACTATGGCTACACCTTC. Encoded protein: CASRPRGIGNYGYTF.

The chain couples TRBV10-3 to TRBJ1-6; no definite D call. This CDR3 is built from 15 residues. Germline V CDR1 and CDR2: ENHRY, SYGVKD. V was trimmed by 4 bases and J by 8 bases, leaving 15 bases between them. CDR3 sequence: CAISVKVPEDSPLHF. CDR3 sequence (DNA): TGTGCCATCAGTGTCAAGGTCCCTGAGGATTCACCCCTCCACTTT.

V usage is TRBV7-9 and J usage is TRBJ2-7, with D tentatively TRBD2 (6 bases). This CDR3 comprises 13 residues. Germline V CDR1 and CDR2: SEHNR, FQNEAQ (reference sequence). Trimming shortened V by 3 bases and J by 5 bases, and 11 bases separated the two germline ends. CDR3 region: CASSFSGENEQYF. CDR3 coding DNA: TGTGCCAGCAGCTTTTCGGGGGAAAACGAGCAGTACTTC.

The rearrangement uses TRBV2 and TRBJ1-2; 10 bases agree with TRBD1. The germline V gene has CDR1 SNHLY and CDR2 FYNNEI. The trim removed 4 bases at V and 4 bases at J, leaving 6 bases unmatched. This CDR3 has 15 amino acids. CDR3 sequence: CASSARTGGTYGYTF. CDR3 bases: TGTGCCAGCAGTGCAAGGACAGGGGGGACCTATGGCTACACCTTC.

The CDR3 region is CAWSVGEFNQPQHF. CDR3 nucleotide sequence: TGTGCCTGGAGTGTAGGGGAATTCAATCAGCCCCAGCATTTT. The chain uses TRBV30 and TRBJ1-5; a weak D match, TRBD1 (5 bases). CDR1 and CDR2 (germline): GTSNPN, SVGIG (reference sequence). V shed 0 bases and J shed 3 bases, with 9 bases lying between them. CDR3 length: 14 residues.

The V gene is TRBV7-6, the J gene TRBJ2-7; D ambiguous. Germline V lookup: CDR1 SGHVS, CDR2 FNYEAQ. This CDR3 spans 12 amino acids. The V end was cut by 5 bases, the J end by 3 bases, with 8 bases between. CDR3 bases: TGTGCCAGCAGCCCCAACAACTACGAGCAGTACTTC. It specifies CASSPNNYEQYF.

The chain has TRBV28 and TRBJ2-4; maybe TRBD2 (6 bases). Germline-derived CDR1 and CDR2 are MDHEN and SYDVKM. Trimming shortened V by 6 bases and J by 16 bases, and 19 bases separated the two germline ends. The CDR3 has 12 residues. CDR3 amino acids: CASSPPGTVNYF. The CDR3 DNA reads TGTGCCAGCAGCCCGCCCGGGACTGTAAATTACTTC.

The gene calls are TRBV19 and TRBJ2-1; 14 bases align to TRBD2. Germline V gene sequence: CDR1 LNHDA, CDR2 SQIVND (reference sequence). The CDR3 is made up of 16 amino acids. V trimming: 6 bases; J trimming: 3 bases; junction bases outside the gene matches: 4. This chain's CDR3 is CASRRLAGGLYNEQFF. Written as DNA, the CDR3 is TGTGCCAGTAGACGACTAGCGGGGGGGCTCTACAATGAGCAGTTCTTC.

The J gene is TRBJ2-2, the V gene TRBV6-2 or TRBV6-3, with no clear D. The CDR3 is made up of 14 amino acids. Germline V gene lookup returns CDR1 MNHEY and CDR2 SVGEGT. V lost 0 bases, J lost 3 bases, and 5 bases lay in between. The CDR3 sequence is CASSYSGDTGELFF. DNA for the CDR3: TGTGCCAGCAGTTACTCGGGCGACACCGGGGAGCTGTTTTTT.